This T cell receptor beta chain derives from a study of tumor-infiltrating lymphocytes in primary liver carcinoma. Study information: Sample yields, roughly 3.5 to 7.13 million productive TCRbeta reads, were similar across the tissue types.

With roughly 500 ng total RNA as template and a constant-region primer, TCR beta cDNA was made. Each TCR beta library was derived from three nested multiplex PCR rounds that employed slightly modified ARM-PCR. The first two PCR rounds used TRBV1-TRBV30 forward primers with a C-beta reverse primer, 10 to 11 cycles each. Each CDR3 protein is one row after TCRdb ran MiXCR on the multiplex PCR reads. The sample lists about 96,000 distinct CDR3 sequences, around 70% occurring once. Study results and limitations: Tumors and blood were compared for top-250-clone fraction, and tumors had the significantly higher value (p = 0.039). Pairs of tumor regions overlapped more than tumor-adjacent and tumor-blood pairs did.

Co-extraction of both nucleic acids (RNA and DNA) used roughly 20-33 mg of unsorted bulk tissue. All patients had surgically resected primary liver carcinoma. The CDR3 extends over 15 amino acids. CDR1 and CDR2 (germline): SNHLY, FYNNEI. On this clonotype itself: As yet, its antigen is unknown. At one of its ends the junction is not consistent with the germline gene, which may arise from a read error.

Sequencing was performed on tumor-adjacent normal liver tissue. V usage is TRBV2 and J usage is TRBJ2-7; TRBD1 matches at 9 bases. This clonotype originated in a man aged 35 to 55 with primary liver carcinoma and hepatitis B virus infection. The DNA of the CDR3 is TGTGCCAGCAGACCCGGGACAGGGTCTACCTACGAGGAGTACTTC. Translation gives CASRPGTGSTYEEYF.